The 26 T cell receptor beta chains presented below share a single source sample, sequenced in a study of control samples from healthy donors and cancer patients. Only in-frame clones appear in the TCRdb table, and some are missing; sequencing was by immunoSEQ multiplex PCR. Of around 130,000 clones in the sample, 90% are singletons; the top ten hold 2% to 2.5%. Sequenced sample: blood. Source of these receptors: a young man in good health.

CDR3 region: CASSARGGQASEQFF. Here the CDR3 DNA reads TGCGCCAGCAGCGCAAGAGGGGGACAGGCTAGTGAGCAGTTCTTC. The rearrangement joins TRBV4-1 to TRBJ2-1; TRBD1 matches at 8 bases. Germline V gene sequence: CDR1 MGHRA, CDR2 YSYEKL. V dropped 5 bases and J dropped 9; count of bases not matched to a gene: 12. This CDR3 has 15 residues.

The chain uses TRBV4-2 and TRBJ2-3; weak D call: TRBD2 (6 bases). V was cut by 3 bases and J by 1 base, with 11 bases left in between. The CDR3 has 15 residues. Germline CDR1 and CDR2: LGHNA and YNFKEQ. This CDR3 reads CASSHRDSGTDTQYF. The CDR3 region has the DNA TGTGCCAGCAGCCACCGGGACTCTGGCACAGATACGCAGTATTTT.

This clone was seen a handful of times. The rearrangement uses TRBV6-4 and TRBJ2-3, with no clear D. From germline, CDR1 is MRHNA and CDR2 SNTAGT. The CDR3 extends over 13 amino acids. Trimming removed 2 bases from V and 0 bases from J, with 3 bases in between. The CDR3 DNA reads as TGTGCCAGCAGTGACGGGAGCACAGATACGCAGTATTTT. Residues: CASSDGSTDTQYF.

V usage is TRBV7-2 and J usage is TRBJ2-3; 9 bases match TRBD1. V lost 4 bases to trimming and J lost 6 bases; unmatched junction nucleotides: 5. CDR3 length equals 14 residues. Germline lookup yields CDR1 SGHTA and CDR2 FQGNSA. CDR3 loop: CASSSGTGYDTQYF. The CDR3 DNA is TGTGCCAGCAGCTCCGGGACAGGGTATGATACGCAGTATTTT.

V is TRBV11-2 and J is TRBJ2-7, with a possible D match to TRBD2 (5 bases). V lost 4 bases and J 6 bases, leaving 13 bases between the germline ends. The CDR3 covers 13 residues. The V gene's germline CDR1 is SGHAT and CDR2 FQNNGV. The CDR3 DNA is TGTGCCAGCAGCTCCGACCTAGCAGGCGAGCAGTACGTC. This encodes CASSSDLAGEQYV.

The chain is built from TRBV10-3 and TRBJ2-5; 9 nucleotides align to TRBD1. V lost 6 bases to trimming and J lost 5 bases; unmatched junction nucleotides: 19. This CDR3 is built from 18 residues. Germline-derived CDR1 and CDR2 are ENHRY and SYGVKD. The DNA for the CDR3 is TGTGCCATCAGCCCTACGATGGGACAGGGCCGCATCGGGGAGACCCAGTACTTC. It translates to CAISPTMGQGRIGETQYF.

This rearrangement joins TRBV19 to TRBJ2-7, with TRBD2 as a possible D gene (5 bases). This CDR3 has 13 residues. Deletions cut 3 bases from V and 5 bases from J, with 11 bases between. Germline V gene sequence: CDR1 LNHDA, CDR2 SQIVND (reference sequence). CDR3 sequence: CASSMGSGNEQYV. The DNA of the CDR3 is TGTGCCAGTAGTATGGGGTCCGGGAACGAGCAGTACGTC.

This clone was recorded a few times. Written as DNA, the CDR3 is TGTGCCAGCAGTTACGACAGTAGCTCCTATAATTCACCCCTCCACTTT. The encoded protein is CASSYDSSSYNSPLHF. This chain links TRBV14 with TRBJ1-6; D may be TRBD1 (5 bases). V was trimmed by 6 bases and J by 0 bases, leaving 12 bases between them. The germline CDR1 and CDR2 sequences are SGHDN and FVKESK. The CDR3 runs 16 residues.

This chain uses TRBV5-8 with TRBJ2-1; D is unresolved. Trimming took 2 bases from V and 8 from J, leaving 5 bases between them. This CDR3 contains 11 residues. Germline CDR1 SGHTS, CDR2 YDEGEE. CDR3 coding DNA: TGTGCCAGCAGCTTAAACCATGAGCAGTTCTTC. Translated, it gives CASSLNHEQFF.

This chain uses TRBV29-1 with TRBJ2-2, with D unresolved. V shed 5 bases and J shed 3 bases, with 13 bases lying between them. This CDR3 comprises 14 residues. CDR1 is SQVTM, CDR2 ANQGSEA, per germline. CDR3 DNA: TGCAGCGTTAGGTCGCTGCCCCACACCGGGGAGCTGTTTTTT. It translates to CSVRSLPHTGELFF.

This rearrangement joins TRBV19 to TRBJ1-5, with 7 bases aligning to TRBD1. The J segment lost 6 bases and the V segment lost 5 bases, leaving 4 bases of the junction unmatched. The CDR3 length is 13 residues. The V gene's germline CDR1 is LNHDA and CDR2 SQIVND (reference sequence). CDR3 coding DNA: TGTGCCAGTAGTCCACAGGGGACTCAGCCCCAGCATTTT. It is translated as CASSPQGTQPQHF. The whole variable domain, filled in from reference TRBV19 and TRBJ1-5, reads DGGITQSPKYLFRKEGQNVTLSCEQNLNHDAMYWYRQDPGQGLRLIYYSQIVNDFQKGDIAEGYSVSREKKESFPLTVTSAQKNPTAFYLCASSPQGTQPQHFGDGTRLSIL.

V is TRBV27 and J is TRBJ2-7, with D possibly being TRBD2 (5 bases). The V end lost 0 bases, the J end lost 3 bases, and 6 bases lay between the germline ends. Germline-derived CDR1 and CDR2 are MNHEY and SMNVEV (reference sequence). The CDR3 contains 13 residues. As DNA, the CDR3 is TGTGCCAGCAGTTTATCTGGAGGCTACGAGCAGTACTTC. It encodes CASSLSGGYEQYF.

This clone was recorded once. The chain recombines TRBV5-6 with TRBJ2-3; 8 bases line up with TRBD2. Trimming took 5 bases from V and 0 from J; bases not matched to a gene: 5. The CDR3 is 15 amino acids. Germline V gives CDR1 SGHDT, CDR2 YYEEEE. The CDR3 DNA sequence: TGTGCCAGCAGTGGAGCGGGGGAGAGCACAGATACGCAGTATTTT. Protein: CASSGAGESTDTQYF.

The rearrangement joins TRBV5-1 to TRBJ2-3; 12 bases fit TRBD2. Germline assignment: CDR1 SGHRS and CDR2 YFSETQ. The CDR3 sequence is 16 residues long. Trimming took 2 bases from V and 2 from J; bases not matched to a gene: 3. The DNA of the CDR3 is TGCGCCAGCAGCTTCGGACTAGCGGGGTCCACAGATACGCAGTATTTT. Protein product: CASSFGLAGSTDTQYF.

The chain employs TRBV9 and TRBJ2-1; D is unclear. Trimming pared 4 bases from V and 14 bases from J, leaving 19 bases between. Germline CDR1 reads SGDLS; CDR2 reads YYNGEE. The CDR3 runs to 13 residues. The CDR3 sequence is CASSPDGRGGKFF. CDR3 DNA sequence: TGTGCCAGCAGCCCTGATGGACGTGGCGGTAAGTTCTTC.

The chain carries TRBV7-2 and TRBJ2-1; 9 nucleotides match TRBD2. The CDR3 runs to 16 residues. Germline-derived CDR1 and CDR2 are SGHTA and FQGNSA. V was pared by 1 base and J by 1 base, with 2 bases of the junction left unmatched. The CDR3: CASSLVLAGSYNEQFF. Written as DNA, the CDR3 is TGTGCCAGCAGCTTAGTCCTAGCGGGGTCCTACAATGAGCAGTTCTTC.

The J gene is TRBJ1-4, the V gene TRBV18; D possibly corresponds to TRBD1 (5 bases). Trimming took off 6 bases at V and 10 bases at J, with 24 bases between the two ends. This CDR3 contains 16 residues. Germline V CDR1 and CDR2: KGHSH, LQKENI. CDR3 nucleotide sequence: TGTGCCAGCTCCCTGGGGACGACAGATAATTTCGTAAAACTGTTTTTT. It is translated as CASSLGTTDNFVKLFF.

The gene calls are TRBV28 and TRBJ2-3; D is uncertain. CDR1 MDHEN and CDR2 SYDVKM come from the germline V gene. This CDR3 is built from 12 residues. The V end was cut by 4 bases, the J end by 4 bases, with 6 bases between. The chain's CDR3 is CASSSQSDTQYF. CDR3 coding DNA: TGTGCCAGCAGTTCACAATCAGATACGCAGTATTTT.

CDR3 amino acids: CASKGQGNEKLFF. The CDR3 nucleotides are TGTGCCAGCAAGGGACAGGGGAATGAAAAACTGTTTTTT. This chain connects TRBV25-1 to TRBJ1-4; 10 nucleotides match TRBD1. The CDR3 runs 13 residues. J gave up 5 bases and V 7 bases, and 1 base lay outside the gene matches. CDR1 and CDR2 from the germline V gene are MGHDK and SYGVNS.

This chain joins TRBV3-1 (or the pseudogene TRBV3-2) and TRBJ2-3; D is possibly TRBD2 (5 bases). CDR1 is LGHDT and CDR2 is YNNKEL in the germline V gene (reference sequence). With 1 base removed from V and 3 bases from J, the gap between germline ends came to 11 bases. The CDR3 runs to 15 residues. The CDR3 loop is CASSQVGLATDTQYF. In nucleotides, the CDR3 is TGTGCCAGCAGCCAAGTCGGGCTAGCAACAGATACGCAGTATTTT.

The rearrangement links TRBV5-6 to TRBJ1-1; the match to TRBD1 covers 10 bases. With V trimmed by 0 bases and J by 4 bases, 3 bases remained unmatched. In germline, CDR1 is SGHDT, CDR2 YYEEEE. The CDR3 loop spans 15 amino acids. The CDR3 nucleotides are TGTGCCAGCAGCTTGGTCGGACAGGGGGGCACTGAAGCTTTCTTT. Its translation is CASSLVGQGGTEAFF.

With respect to this clone: The same CDR3 also results from other DNA sequences found in this sample. This rearrangement joins TRBV5-6 to TRBJ1-5; TRBD1 aligns across 7 bases. The CDR3 runs to 16 residues. V gave up 4 bases and J gave up 3 bases; unmatched junction bases: 10. Germline loops: CDR1 SGHDT, CDR2 YYEEEE. The CDR3 loop reads CASSARDSLFNQPQHF. CDR3 in DNA: TGTGCCAGCAGCGCCCGGGACAGCCTCTTCAATCAGCCCCAGCATTTT.

The V and J genes are TRBV7-2 and TRBJ1-6, with unresolved D. V was clipped by 6 bases and J by 9 bases, with 12 bases between them. The CDR3 is 13 residues long. Germline V gives CDR1 SGHTA, CDR2 FQGNSA. The CDR3 DNA follows: TGTGCCAGCAGGTGGGATGGGATTTCACCCCTCCACTTT. This gives the protein CASRWDGISPLHF.

V gene TRBV30 combines with J gene TRBJ1-6; D gene unclear. Trimming took 3 bases from V and 5 from J, leaving 8 bases between them. Germline V lookup: CDR1 GTSNPN, CDR2 SVGIG (reference sequence). CDR3 length: 13 amino acids. CDR3 protein: CAWRVVHNSPLHF. The CDR3 DNA reads as TGTGCCTGGAGGGTGGTCCATAATTCACCCCTCCACTTT.

This rearrangement joins TRBV5-4 to TRBJ1-1; D is ambiguous. V dropped 3 bases and J dropped 5 bases, with 20 bases sitting between them. From germline, CDR1 is SGHNT and CDR2 YYREEE (reference sequence). This CDR3 has 16 residues. This chain's CDR3 is CASSSPGTDDRTEAFF. In DNA form, the CDR3 reads TGTGCCAGCAGCTCCCCCGGTACAGACGATAGGACTGAAGCTTTCTTT.

The chain links TRBV11-2 to TRBJ2-5, with 10 bases aligning to TRBD2. V was clipped by 1 base and J by 2 bases; unmatched bases: 10. CDR3 length equals 18 residues. Germline V gene data show CDR1 as SGHAT and CDR2 as FQNNGV. CDR3: CASSLVVSGRKVQETQYF. As DNA, the CDR3 is TGTGCCAGCAGCTTAGTAGTTAGCGGGAGGAAGGTTCAAGAGACCCAGTACTTC.